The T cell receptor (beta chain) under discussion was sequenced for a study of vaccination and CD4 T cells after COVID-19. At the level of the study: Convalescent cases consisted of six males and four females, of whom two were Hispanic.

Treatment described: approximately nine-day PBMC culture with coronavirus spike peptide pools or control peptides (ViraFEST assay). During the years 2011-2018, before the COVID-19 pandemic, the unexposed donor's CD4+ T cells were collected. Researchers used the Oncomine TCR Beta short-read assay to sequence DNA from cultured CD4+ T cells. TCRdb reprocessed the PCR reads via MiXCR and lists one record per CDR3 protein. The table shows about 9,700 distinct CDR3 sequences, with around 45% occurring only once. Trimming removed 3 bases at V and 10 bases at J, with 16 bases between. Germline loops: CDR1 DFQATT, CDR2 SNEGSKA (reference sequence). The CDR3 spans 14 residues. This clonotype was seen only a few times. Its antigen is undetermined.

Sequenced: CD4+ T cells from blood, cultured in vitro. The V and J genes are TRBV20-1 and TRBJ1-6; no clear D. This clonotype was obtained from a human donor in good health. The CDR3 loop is CSASKSSGISPLHF. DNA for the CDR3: TGCAGTGCTAGCAAGTCCTCTGGGATCTCACCCCTCCACTTT.